This T cell receptor (beta chain) stems from a study of PD-1 blockade in classical Hodgkin lymphoma (dated by TCRdb to 2020 to 2022). For the study in its entirety: Nivolumab dosing was 3 mg/kg intravenously every 2 weeks, continuing until either disease progression or unacceptable toxicity. The study used CyTOF and TCR beta sequencing to define a peripheral blood immune signature of response to PD-1 blockade in classical Hodgkin lymphoma.

With regard to this clone: Which antigen it targets is not known. No base quality values were provided; no much bigger clone lies one nucleotide off.

Study-wide findings and limitations: Lower diversity was seen in patients whose nivolumab began less than 1 year after ASCT, and these patients were left out of later analyses so that immune reconstitution would not confound the results. By C4D1, a significant rise was seen in CD4+ TCR diversity but not in CD8+ TCR diversity (p=0.0027 vs p=0.16), and the rise was most apparent among complete responders (p=0.02). Trial patients achieving complete response had baseline diversity similar to newly diagnosed patients, whereas partial responders and progressors had significantly lower diversity. Newly diagnosed patients were reported to have lower baseline TCR diversity than healthy donors, and relapsed/refractory patients were reported to have lower baseline TCR diversity still. Only a single clinical trial cohort was studied, and what caused the repertoire differences, possibly disease activity or prior therapy, remained undefined.

CDR3 length: 15 amino acids, cysteine to phenylalanine. Left in the record is the CDR3 DNA by itself, 45 bases read in frame from the first base. CDR1 and CDR2 (SQVTM, ANQGSEA) derive from the germline V gene. V is trimmed back by 8 bases and J by 6 bases, and the junction contains 15 bases that no gene match accounts for. The Qiagen DNeasy kit was used to extract genomic DNA from unsorted PBMCs and from the negatively selected CD4+ and CD8+ fractions. TCR beta CDR3 regions were subjected to amplification by immunoSEQ multiplex PCR with primers that anneal to V and J segments. A synthetic immune receptor repertoire was used to minimize amplification bias, and any remaining bias was removed computationally after sequencing. From the authors' description of their analysis: Custom Python scripts were used to quantify repertoire diversity as the Shannon entropy index. The unsorted, CD4+ and CD8+ repertoires were each analyzed separately, with the exception of combined analyses, where CD4+ and CD8+ sequences were merged in silico. Clonal expansion was defined as a frequency increase of at least 2-fold after treatment compared with C1D1, and clones undetected at baseline were assigned a pseudocount of 0.5. Clones with 0 or 1 copy at C1D1 were classified as singleton clones, and clones with 2 or more copies were classified as non-singleton clones. Clones expanded in unsorted samples were assigned a CD4+, CD8+ or unknown annotation through matching of protein sequences in sorted samples from the same patient. Wilcoxon tests were applied to paired samples to test diversity changes from C1D1 to C4D1. This immuneACCESS table, as held by TCRdb, lists in-frame sequences with V and J called but not all clones. Of the missing ones, under half trace to an unresolved V gene in checked studies; the others have no known cause. V, J and clone size reflect that table, while D and trimming were determined from the DNA. The sample has 80,000 to 100,000 clones on record, around 81% of them singletons. Less than 20% of the sample comes from the top ten.

What this sample's time point label stands for: cycle 2 day 1 (C2D1) of nivolumab. All trial patients had relapsed after autologous stem cell transplantation, with cohorts A, B and C differing in prior brentuximab vedotin exposure. A total of around 59 patients with relapsed/refractory classical Hodgkin lymphoma made up the trial cohort, and each patient's best overall response was complete response, partial response or progressive disease. In the multi-cohort phase II CheckMate 205 trial, trial patients received single-agent nivolumab. An independent review committee assessed best overall response using the 2007 International Working Group response criteria. Trial PBMCs were collected immediately before nivolumab initiation (C1D1) and during therapy at cycle 2 day 1 and cycle 4 day 1. Peripheral blood was collected in 8 mL Vacutainer Cell Preparation Tubes, from which PBMCs were isolated by centrifugation and then cryopreserved.

This specimen consisted of peripheral blood mononuclear cells (PBMCs), obtained before the second cycle of nivolumab. The receptor's source is a human donor with classical Hodgkin lymphoma. The chain is assembled from TRBV29-1 and TRBJ2-1; TRBD1 agrees with 8 junctional bases. CDR3 protein: CSFGRRTGFSNEQFF. The base sequence is TGCAGCTTCGGCCGGCGGACAGGGTTCTCCAATGAGCAGTTCTTC.